The TCR beta chain described here comes from a study of T cell responses to AZD1222 COVID-19 vaccine. The CDR3 has 13 amino acids. Deletions cut 3 bases from V and 7 bases from J, with 10 bases between. Clones were sequenced by immunoSEQ multiplex PCR, and TCRdb holds only the in-frame ones, with some missing. The profile shows 150,000 to 200,000 clones, 85% to 95% of them singletons. The source is an adult in good health. Sequences were derived from peripheral blood, sampled on day 0 of AZD1222 vaccination. The rearrangement joins TRBV12-3 or TRBV12-4 to TRBJ2-1, with a possible D match to TRBD2 (6 bases). CDR3 sequence: CASSLGGVNEQFF. As DNA, the CDR3 is TGTGCCAGCAGTTTGGGAGGCGTGAATGAGCAGTTCTTC.